Presented here are 12 T cell receptor beta chains from one specimen sequenced in a study of regulatory T cells in long-lasting Graves disease. Time point defined: persistent/refractory GD, antithyroid drugs over 5 years with positive TRAb. Isolated PBMC RNA provided the starting material for the TCR library. In building TCR beta libraries, iRepertoire HTBI primers were used together with Arm-PCR of CDR3 regions. MiXCR was run by TCRdb on the multiplex PCR reads, yielding one entry per CDR3 protein. This table has about 660,000 distinct CDR3 sequences, around 30% appearing once. The sequences come from peripheral blood mononuclear cells (PBMCs), collected when the disease was refractory, from a patient treated with antithyroid drugs. Receptors originate from a female donor with Graves disease.

This clonotype was counted a few times. J is TRBJ1-1 and V is TRBV11-2; a possible D gene is TRBD1 (6 bases). CDR1 is SGHAT, CDR2 FQNNGV, per germline. V dropped 1 base and J dropped 7 bases, with 16 bases sitting between them. This CDR3 has 15 residues. The CDR3 loop reads CASSLVLQGFVEAFF. For the CDR3, the DNA is TGTGCCAGCAGCTTAGTTTTACAGGGATTCGTTGAAGCTTTCTTT. Full variable domain (remainder filled in from reference TRBV11-2 and TRBJ1-1): EAGVAQSPRYKIIEKRQSVAFWCNPISGHATLYWYQQILGQGPKLLIQFQNNGVVDDSQLPKDRFSAERLKGVDSTLKIQPAKLEDSAVYLCASSLVLQGFVEAFFGQGTRLTVV.

The rearrangement links TRBV5-6 to TRBJ1-2, with a weak D call TRBD1 (5 bases). The CDR3 is 14 amino acids. Germline CDR1 reads SGHDT; CDR2 reads YYEEEE. The V gene lost 4 bases and the J gene lost 2 bases, with 12 bases spanning the gap. CDR3 nucleotide sequence: TGTGCCAGCAGCGTCGGGGGGGGGAACTATGGCTACACCTTC. Its translation: CASSVGGGNYGYTF. The whole variable domain, filled in from reference TRBV5-6 and TRBJ1-2, reads DAGVTQSPTHLIKTRGQQVTLRCSPKSGHDTVSWYQQALGQGPQFIFQYYEEEERQRGNFPDRFSGHQFPNYSSELNVNALLLGDSALYLCASSVGGGNYGYTFGSGTRLTVV.

In DNA form, the CDR3 reads TGTGCCAGCACCGCTTGGGGGGTTACTACCGGCTACACCTTC. Translating it yields CASTAWGVTTGYTF. This rearrangement joins TRBV7-2 to TRBJ1-2; a possible D gene is TRBD1 (5 bases). The V gene lost 7 bases and the J gene lost 8 bases, with 20 bases spanning the gap. CDR1 and CDR2 from the germline V gene are SGHTA and FQGNSA. The CDR3 runs to 14 residues. The full variable domain, rest sourced from reference TRBV7-2 and TRBJ1-2, is GAGVSQSPSNKVTEKGKDVELRCDPISGHTALYWYRQSLGQGLEFLIYFQGNSAPDKSGLPSDRFSAERTGGSVSTLTIQRTQQEDSAVYLCASTAWGVTTGYTFGSGTRLTVV.

V and J are TRBV5-5 and TRBJ1-4, with D uncertain. There are 17 residues in the CDR3. CDR1 is SGHKS and CDR2 is YYEKEE in the germline V gene (reference sequence). V was pared by 1 base and J by 0 bases, with 13 bases between. The CDR3 is CASSLRPPVTTNEKLFF. CDR3 coding DNA: TGTGCCAGCAGCTTGAGACCGCCCGTTACAACTAATGAAAAACTGTTTTTT.

This CDR3 is CASSEQVHRGPTNEKLFF. The CDR3 DNA is TGTGCCAGCAGCGAACAGGTCCATCGGGGACCAACTAATGAAAAACTGTTTTTT. The chain couples TRBV7-3 to TRBJ1-4; maybe TRBD1 (5 bases). V was clipped by 5 bases and J by 0 bases, with 19 bases between them. The V gene's germline CDR1 is SGHTA and CDR2 FQGTGA. This CDR3 is built from 18 residues.

This clonotype showed up just once. V usage is TRBV19 and J usage is TRBJ1-1; D possibly corresponds to TRBD1 (5 bases). The germline gives CDR1 LNHDA, CDR2 SQIVND (reference sequence). Trimming removed 0 bases at V and 7 bases at J, with 9 bases between. The CDR3 loop spans 13 amino acids. The CDR3 is CASSIEPGREAFF. The CDR3 DNA reads as TGTGCCAGTAGTATAGAACCGGGACGTGAAGCTTTCTTT.

The chain combines TRBV3-1 with TRBJ1-2; the D is unclear. V dropped 1 base and J dropped 3 bases, with 9 bases sitting between them. Germline lookup yields CDR1 LGHDT and CDR2 YNNKEL (reference sequence). The CDR3 length is 14 residues. The CDR3: CASSQVPNDYGYTF. The CDR3 nucleotides read TGTGCCAGCAGCCAAGTACCCAACGACTATGGCTACACCTTC.

The table lists this clonotype with a few counts. The gene calls are TRBV7-2 and TRBJ2-7; either TRBD1 or TRBD2 may supply D (6 bases each). This CDR3 region has 15 residues. Germline loops: CDR1 SGHTA, CDR2 FQGNSA. The V gene lost 3 bases and the J gene lost 4 bases, with 16 bases spanning the gap. DNA of the CDR3: TGTGCCAGCAGCTTGCGGAGGGGGAATCCGTACGAGCAGTACTTC. It codes for CASSLRRGNPYEQYF.

This sequence joins TRBV5-1 and TRBJ2-7; 10 bases map to TRBD1. The CDR3 runs to 13 residues. V gave up 4 bases and J gave up 6 bases; unmatched junction bases: 4. Germline loops: CDR1 SGHRS, CDR2 YFSETQ. CDR3 loop: CASSPGTGAEQYF. CDR3 nucleotide sequence: TGCGCCAGCAGCCCCGGGACAGGGGCCGAGCAGTACTTC.

The J gene is TRBJ1-5, the V gene TRBV18; D gene unclear. Germline V gene lookup returns CDR1 KGHSH and CDR2 LQKENI. V was shortened by 0 bases and J by 2 bases, with 14 bases between the two germline ends. CDR3 size: 17 residues. The CDR3 loop reads CASSPPVLTGGNQPQHF. DNA for the CDR3: TGTGCCAGCTCACCACCGGTTTTAACGGGTGGCAATCAGCCCCAGCATTTT.

The chain combines TRBV5-1 with TRBJ2-7, with TRBD2 identical over 16 bases. This CDR3 has 17 residues. CDR1 and CDR2 (germline): SGHRS, YFSETQ. The trim removed 4 bases at V and 2 bases at J, leaving 6 bases unmatched. Here the CDR3 DNA reads TGCGCCAGCAGCCCGGGACTAGCGGGAGGGAACACCTACGAGCAGTACTTC. Its translation is CASSPGLAGGNTYEQYF.

This clonotype has just one count. The chain has TRBV11-2 and TRBJ2-3; 11 positions match TRBD2. The V gene end was trimmed by 5 bases and the J gene end by 2 bases; junction bases not matched to a gene: 3. Germline loops: CDR1 SGHAT, CDR2 FQNNGV. The CDR3 covers 15 residues. CDR3 DNA sequence: TGTGCCAGCAGCCTTAGCGGGAGGGACACAGATACGCAGTATTTT. This encodes CASSLSGRDTDTQYF.